This entry concerns a single TCR beta chain. What it binds is not known. The CDR3 contains 14 residues. Trimming left V 7 bases short and J 4 bases short, with 15 bases between. Per germline, CDR1 LNHDA and CDR2 SQIVND (reference sequence). The sample is drawn from a study of T cells after yellow fever vaccination. The study's findings and limits: Clones from primary vaccination mostly reappeared after the booster (around 96% CD4, around 90% CD8).

5'RACE template switching added a universal primer site and UMIs to TCR cDNA. TCRdb redid the calling of the 5' RACE reads with MiXCR, one entry per CDR3 protein. Of approximately 600,000 distinct CDR3 sequences listed, over 9% are singletons. Sequences were derived from PBMCs, sampled on the day of the yellow fever booster vaccination. The chain recombines TRBV19 with TRBJ2-3, with D possibly matching TRBD2 (6 bases). The TCR originated in a young man who received the YFV17D yellow fever vaccine. The DNA of the CDR3 is TGTGCCAGTAAGGCGGGATCCCCCCCAGATACGCAGTATTTT. Translation: CASKAGSPPDTQYF.